These T cell receptor beta chains were read from a single sample in a study of OX40 agonist ivuxolimab in advanced cancers. The repertoire was sequenced with immunoSEQ multiplex PCR; TCRdb's copy has only in-frame clones and lacks some. The sample comprises some 43,000 clones, 85% to 90% of which are singletons, and over 9% rests with the top ten. The sequencing here drew on CD4+ or CD8+ T cells sorted from blood, taken in a trial of the OX40 agonist ivuxolimab. These receptor sequences come from an adult with an advanced solid tumor such as melanoma, head and neck, liver or kidney cancer. CDR3s leave out the opening cysteine and the closing phenylalanine or tryptophan. The D gene is left open where the match is weak.

v_call	j_call	d_call	cdr3_aa
TRBV7-3	TRBJ2-3	TRBD2	ASSWTSGGTDTQY
TRBV25-1	TRBJ2-2	NA	ASSLEDSATGELF
TRBV7-3	TRBJ2-7	NA	ASSLRPLAPTYEQY
TRBV9	TRBJ2-7	NA	ASSPELHYEQY
TRBV29-1	TRBJ2-3	TRBD2	SVAGTSGPSTDTQY
TRBV7-8	TRBJ2-3	TRBD2	ASWTSGRRGTDTQY
TRBV4-3	TRBJ2-3	TRBD2	ASSQDSLAGGYDTQY
TRBV4-3	TRBJ1-3	NA	ASSPDPAISGNTIY
TRBV13	TRBJ2-1	NA	ASSLAGSYNEQF
TRBV14	TRBJ2-7	TRBD1	ASSPWTGPEQY
TRBV4-3	TRBJ2-7	TRBD2	ASSQDPSGGPKANEQY
TRBV7-2	TRBJ1-4	TRBD1	ASSLDRGFNEKLF
TRBV9	TRBJ1-1	TRBD1	ASSVTTGDRDTEAF
TRBV10-3	TRBJ1-2	NA	AIRERGEIGIGYGYT
TRBV27	TRBJ2-1	NA	ASSFRGANEQF
TRBV7-9	TRBJ2-5	NA	ASSLFSGDTQY
TRBV6-6	TRBJ2-7	TRBD1	ASSYKQGEPYEQY
TRBV7-2	TRBJ1-5	TRBD1	ASSVTGGAQPQH
TRBV9	TRBJ2-7	NA	ASSPSVGGYEQY
TRBV30	TRBJ1-4	NA	AWSVYLGEKLF
TRBV30	TRBJ2-7	NA	AWSVSLTYEQY
TRBV6-5	TRBJ1-2	TRBD1	ASSYGQGDYGYT
TRBV19	TRBJ2-7	TRBD1	ASSPAGGLVYDGYEQY
TRBV9	TRBJ1-2	NA	ASSVGKGNYGYT
TRBV4-3	TRBJ2-7	TRBD1	ASSQGTGQYEQY
TRBV7-9	TRBJ1-5	NA	ASSLEGGNQPQH
TRBV7-9	TRBJ1-6	NA	ASSLDTGYNSPLH
TRBV12-5	TRBJ2-5	NA	ASGLAYREETQY
TRBV9	TRBJ1-1	NA	ASSTGTVNTEAF
TRBV25-1	TRBJ1-4	NA	ASKGLSTNEKLF
TRBV7-2	TRBJ2-6	TRBD1	ASSLTKGASGANVLT
TRBV7-9	TRBJ2-7	NA	ASMDRTSYEQY
TRBV6-6	TRBJ2-5	TRBD2	ASSYSSGAGETQY
TRBV6-1	TRBJ2-7	NA	ASSALPDPSYEQY
TRBV30	TRBJ2-7	NA	AWSPTLTLYEQY
TRBV19	TRBJ2-7	NA	ASSILDSGSYEQY
TRBV10-2	TRBJ2-7	TRBD2	ASSGERESPYEQY
TRBV7-9	TRBJ1-2	TRBD1	ASSVYRTGKGYGYT
TRBV5-6	TRBJ2-1	NA	ASSPALTDNEQF
TRBV28	TRBJ1-5	NA	ALGAGDNQPQH